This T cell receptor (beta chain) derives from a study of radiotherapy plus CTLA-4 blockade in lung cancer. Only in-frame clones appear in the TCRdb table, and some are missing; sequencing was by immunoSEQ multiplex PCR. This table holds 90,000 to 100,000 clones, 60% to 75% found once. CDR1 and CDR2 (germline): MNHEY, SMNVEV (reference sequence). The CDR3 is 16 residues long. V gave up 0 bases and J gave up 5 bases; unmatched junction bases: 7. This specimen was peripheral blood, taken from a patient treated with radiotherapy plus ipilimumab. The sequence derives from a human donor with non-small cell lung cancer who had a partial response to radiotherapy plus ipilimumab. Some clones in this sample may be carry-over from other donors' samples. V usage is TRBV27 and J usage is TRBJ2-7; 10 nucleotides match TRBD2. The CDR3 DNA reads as TGTGCCAGCAGTTTATCGCCTCTAGCGGGAGTCGACGAGCAGTACTTC. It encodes CASSLSPLAGVDEQYF.